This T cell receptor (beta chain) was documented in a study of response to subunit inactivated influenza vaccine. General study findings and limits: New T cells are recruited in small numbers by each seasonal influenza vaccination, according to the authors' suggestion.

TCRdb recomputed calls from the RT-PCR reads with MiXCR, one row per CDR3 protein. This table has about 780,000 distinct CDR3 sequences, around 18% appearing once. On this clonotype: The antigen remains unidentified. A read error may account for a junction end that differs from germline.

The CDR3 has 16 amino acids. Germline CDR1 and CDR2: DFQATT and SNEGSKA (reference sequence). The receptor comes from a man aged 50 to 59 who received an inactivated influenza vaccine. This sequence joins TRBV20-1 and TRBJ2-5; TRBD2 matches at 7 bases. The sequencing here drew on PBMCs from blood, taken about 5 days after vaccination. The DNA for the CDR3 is TGCAGTGCTAGAGACCACAGCAAGGGACCGCGGGGGACCCACTACTTC. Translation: CSARDHSKGPRGTHYF.